The T cell receptor (beta chain) under discussion was sequenced for a study of blood T cell repertoires in COVID-19. Whole-study context: Acute and convalescent COVID-19 specimens originated in the United States, Italy and Spain. T cells, B-cell-depleted T cells, or PBMCs supplied cDNA or gDNA.

Assay used: immunoSEQ multiplex PCR; TCRdb lists only in-frame clones, some missing. Of about 87,000 clones in the sample, around 90% are singletons; the top ten hold about 5.1%. Between the trimmed V and J ends, which lost 4 bases and 4 bases, there was a span of 14 bases. The CDR3 totals 15 residues. CDR1 is LGHNA and CDR2 is YNFKEQ in the germline V gene. The chain joins TRBV4-2 to TRBJ1-3; D remains ambiguous. The sequence was obtained from a middle-aged man with acute or convalescent COVID-19. The specimen sequenced was peripheral blood. CDR3 DNA sequence: TGTGCCAGCAGCCGAGCGGAAAATTTAGGAAACACCATATATTTT. It encodes CASSRAENLGNTIYF.